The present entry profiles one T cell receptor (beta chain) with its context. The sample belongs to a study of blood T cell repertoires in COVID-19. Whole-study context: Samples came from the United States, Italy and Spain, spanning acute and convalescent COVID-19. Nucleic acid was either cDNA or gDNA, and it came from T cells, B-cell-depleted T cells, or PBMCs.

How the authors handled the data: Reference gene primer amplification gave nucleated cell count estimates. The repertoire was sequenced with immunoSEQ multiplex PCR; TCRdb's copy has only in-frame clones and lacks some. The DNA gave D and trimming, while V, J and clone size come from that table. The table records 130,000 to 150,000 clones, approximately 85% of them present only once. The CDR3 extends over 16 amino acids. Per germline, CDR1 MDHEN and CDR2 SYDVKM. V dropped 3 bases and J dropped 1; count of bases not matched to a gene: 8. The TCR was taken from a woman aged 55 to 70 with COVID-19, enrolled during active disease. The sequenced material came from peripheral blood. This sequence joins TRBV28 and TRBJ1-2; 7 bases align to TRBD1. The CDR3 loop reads CASSLSSGGINYGYTF. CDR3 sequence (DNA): TGTGCCAGCAGTTTGTCCTCAGGGGGAATTAACTATGGCTACACCTTC.